This entry concerns a single T cell receptor (beta chain). These data originate in a study of technical replicates of blood from a handful of donors. Germline values: CDR1 SQVTM, CDR2 ANQGSEA. CDR3 size: 14 residues. Trimming took 5 bases from V and 1 from J, leaving 12 bases between them. Measured with immunoSEQ multiplex PCR; TCRdb has only the in-frame clones, and not every one. The sample holds roughly 85,000 clones, about 94% seen once. This TCR was sampled from a human donor in good health. V gene TRBV29-1 combines with J gene TRBJ2-1; D possibly corresponds to TRBD1 (6 bases). Sequencing was carried out using T cells isolated from PBMCs. The CDR3 loop is CSVTGSRSYNEQFF. The CDR3 coding sequence is TGCAGCGTTACAGGGAGTCGTTCCTACAATGAGCAGTTCTTC.